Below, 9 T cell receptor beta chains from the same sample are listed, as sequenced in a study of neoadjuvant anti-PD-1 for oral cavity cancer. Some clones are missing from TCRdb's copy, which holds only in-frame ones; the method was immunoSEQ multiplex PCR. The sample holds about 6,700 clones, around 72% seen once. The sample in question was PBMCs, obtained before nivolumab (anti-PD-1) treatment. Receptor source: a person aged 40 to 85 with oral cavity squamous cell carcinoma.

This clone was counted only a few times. DNA of the CDR3: TGCGCCAGCGGGGGAGGGGGGTCCCAAGAGACCCAGTACTTC. This gives the protein CASGGGGSQETQYF. The chain uses TRBV5-1 and TRBJ2-5, with D perhaps matching TRBD2 (7 bases). Germline lookup yields CDR1 SGHRS and CDR2 YFSETQ. The CDR3 has 14 residues. V was shortened by 7 bases and J by 1 base, with 14 bases between the two germline ends.

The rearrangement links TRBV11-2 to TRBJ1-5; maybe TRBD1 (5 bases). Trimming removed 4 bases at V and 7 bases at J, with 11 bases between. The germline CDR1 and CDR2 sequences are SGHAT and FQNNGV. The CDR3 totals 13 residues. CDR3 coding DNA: TGTGCCAGCAGCTCTGAAGAGGGGCAGCCCCAGCATTTT. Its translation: CASSSEEGQPQHF.

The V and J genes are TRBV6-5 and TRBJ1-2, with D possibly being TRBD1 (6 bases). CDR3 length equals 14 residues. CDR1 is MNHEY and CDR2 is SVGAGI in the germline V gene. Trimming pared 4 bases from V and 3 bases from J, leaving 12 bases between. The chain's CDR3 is CASSLGGRDYGYTF. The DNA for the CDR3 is TGTGCCAGCAGTTTGGGGGGCCGGGACTATGGCTACACCTTC.

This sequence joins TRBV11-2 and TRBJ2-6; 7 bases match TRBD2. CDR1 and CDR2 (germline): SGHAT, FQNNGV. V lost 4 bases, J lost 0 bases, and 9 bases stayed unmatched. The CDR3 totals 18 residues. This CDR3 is CASSSIAGLSSGANVLTF. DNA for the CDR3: TGTGCCAGCAGCTCCATAGCGGGTCTGAGCTCTGGGGCCAACGTCCTGACTTTC.

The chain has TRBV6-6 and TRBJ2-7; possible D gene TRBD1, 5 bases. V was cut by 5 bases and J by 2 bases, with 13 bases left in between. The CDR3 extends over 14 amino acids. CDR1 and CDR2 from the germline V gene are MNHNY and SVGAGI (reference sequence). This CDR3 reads CASSRPDRTYEQYF. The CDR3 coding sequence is TGTGCCAGCAGTCGCCCCGACAGAACCTACGAGCAGTACTTC.

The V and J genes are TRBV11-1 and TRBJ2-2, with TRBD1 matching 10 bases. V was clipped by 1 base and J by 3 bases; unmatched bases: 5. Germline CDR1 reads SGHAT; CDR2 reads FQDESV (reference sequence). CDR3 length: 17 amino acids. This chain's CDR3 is CASSLGRTGGYTGELFF. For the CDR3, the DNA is TGTGCCAGCAGCTTAGGGAGGACAGGGGGATACACCGGGGAGCTGTTTTTT.

The CDR3 nucleotides are TGTGCCTGGAGTAGGGGACGGAACACTGAAGCTTTCTTT. Protein product: CAWSRGRNTEAFF. The chain carries TRBV30 and TRBJ1-1; TRBD1 is a possible D gene (5 bases). Trimming shortened V by 2 bases and J by 1 base, and 8 bases separated the two germline ends. CDR1 and CDR2 from the germline V gene are GTSNPN and SVGIG (reference sequence). CDR3 size: 13 residues.

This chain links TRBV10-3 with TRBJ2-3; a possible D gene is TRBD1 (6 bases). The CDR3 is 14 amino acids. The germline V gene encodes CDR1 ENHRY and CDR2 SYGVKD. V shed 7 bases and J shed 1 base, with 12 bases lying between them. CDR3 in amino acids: CAINRDRGTDTQYF. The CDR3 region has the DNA TGTGCCATCAACAGGGATCGGGGCACAGATACGCAGTATTTT.

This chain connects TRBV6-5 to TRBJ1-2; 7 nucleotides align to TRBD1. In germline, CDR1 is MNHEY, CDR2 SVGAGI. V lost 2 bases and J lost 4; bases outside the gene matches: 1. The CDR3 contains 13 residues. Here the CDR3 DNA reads TGTGCCAGCAGTTACAGACAGGGCTATGGCTACACCTTC. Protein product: CASSYRQGYGYTF.